Reported below is one T cell receptor beta chain. Germline CDR1 reads WSHSY; CDR2 reads SAAADI. CDR3 length: 15 residues. These data come from a study of T cells expressing NK-cell markers. Study summary: Of eight sequenced donors, seven were HCMV-seropositive and one HCMV-seronegative.

TCRdb reprocessed the 5' RACE reads; each CDR3 protein has one entry and no DNA is given. The sample table sets out 200,000 to 300,000 distinct CDR3 sequences. The chain uses TRBV10-2 and TRBJ1-1; lacking DNA, the TRBD1 call made by TCRdb goes unchecked. The receptor's source is a woman between 18 and 70 years old in good health. Sequenced material: blood T cells: a sorted CD56 or NKG2C T cell subset, CD4+ or CD8+ T cells, or bulk PBMC T cells (not recorded which). The CDR3 is CASRPGGAPGTEAFF.